A selection of T cell receptor beta chains follows, all from one sample in a study of blood T cell repertoires in COVID-19. Assay used: immunoSEQ multiplex PCR; TCRdb lists only in-frame clones, some missing. The sample carries about 250,000 clones, 88% recorded once. The sequenced sample consisted of peripheral blood. These receptors were taken from an older man with acute or convalescent COVID-19. Both conserved end residues are part of each CDR3. The D gene is left open where the match is weak. A row's size may be missing; if present it is once, few, many or a size class.

cdr3_nt: TGCAGTGCTAGTGGGGCGCGGGACAGGCTGGGATTCGGGGAGCTGTTTTTT; cdr3_aa: CSASGARDRLGFGELFF; j_call: TRBJ2-2; d_call: TRBD1; v_call: TRBV20-1; clone_size: NA; cdr3_length: 17
cdr3_nt: TGTGCCAGCTCACCAGTTACCGGGACTCCCTATGGCTACACCTTC; cdr3_aa: CASSPVTGTPYGYTF; j_call: TRBJ1-2; d_call: NA; v_call: TRBV18; clone_size: NA; cdr3_length: 15
cdr3_nt: TGTGCCAGCACCATAGACAGTGCTAATGAAAAACTGTTTTTT; cdr3_aa: CASTIDSANEKLFF; j_call: TRBJ1-4; d_call: NA; v_call: TRBV28; clone_size: NA; cdr3_length: 14
cdr3_nt: TGTGCCAGCTCACTCTCTAAGATTAGCTCCTACGAGCAGTACTTC; cdr3_aa: CASSLSKISSYEQYF; j_call: TRBJ2-7; d_call: NA; v_call: TRBV18; clone_size: NA; cdr3_length: 15
cdr3_nt: TGTGCCAGCAGTTCATTAGCGGGTACCTACGAGCAGTACTTC; cdr3_aa: CASSSLAGTYEQYF; j_call: TRBJ2-7; d_call: TRBD2; v_call: TRBV28; clone_size: NA; cdr3_length: 14
cdr3_nt: TGTGCCAGTAGTATATGGACTAGCGCGAACAATGAGCAGTTCTTC; cdr3_aa: CASSIWTSANNEQFF; j_call: TRBJ2-1; d_call: TRBD2; v_call: TRBV19; clone_size: NA; cdr3_length: 15
cdr3_nt: TGTGCCAGCAGTTACAGGGGGACCTACGAGCAGTACTTC; cdr3_aa: CASSYRGTYEQYF; j_call: TRBJ2-7; d_call: TRBD1; v_call: TRBV12-3/TRBV12-4; clone_size: NA; cdr3_length: 13
cdr3_nt: TGTGCCAGTAGTATCCGGCGGGGGGCCTACAATGAGCAGTTCTTC; cdr3_aa: CASSIRRGAYNEQFF; j_call: TRBJ2-1; d_call: TRBD2; v_call: TRBV19; clone_size: NA; cdr3_length: 15
cdr3_nt: TGCGCCAGCAGCCGCGGGACCCCGGAGACCCAGTACTTC; cdr3_aa: CASSRGTPETQYF; j_call: TRBJ2-5; d_call: NA; v_call: TRBV4-3; clone_size: NA; cdr3_length: 13
cdr3_nt: TGCGCCAGCAGCACGGAAATGCGACAGGGTACAGATACGCAGTATTTT; cdr3_aa: CASSTEMRQGTDTQYF; j_call: TRBJ2-3; d_call: TRBD1; v_call: TRBV5-1; clone_size: NA; cdr3_length: 16
cdr3_nt: TGCGCCAGCAGCTTGGTCAGGGAGGGCCGGGCCGAGCAGTTCTTC; cdr3_aa: CASSLVREGRAEQFF; j_call: TRBJ2-1; d_call: TRBD2; v_call: TRBV5-1; clone_size: NA; cdr3_length: 15
cdr3_nt: TGTGCCAGCAGTCCCGCTGCGGGGGTCCCCGGGGAGCTGTTTTTT; cdr3_aa: CASSPAAGVPGELFF; j_call: TRBJ2-2; d_call: TRBD2; v_call: TRBV27; clone_size: NA; cdr3_length: 15
cdr3_nt: TGTGCCAGCAGCCTCCAAAGCGGGGCAAACACCGGGGAGCTGTTTTTT; cdr3_aa: CASSLQSGANTGELFF; j_call: TRBJ2-2; d_call: TRBD2; v_call: TRBV7-3; clone_size: NA; cdr3_length: 16
cdr3_nt: TGTGCCAGCAGTGAACTCCCGAGACTAGCGGGAGGGCGGAATGAGCAGTTCTTC; cdr3_aa: CASSELPRLAGGRNEQFF; j_call: TRBJ2-1; d_call: TRBD2; v_call: TRBV6-4; clone_size: NA; cdr3_length: 18
cdr3_nt: TGTGCCAGCAGCGTCGGAGGTGTGAACACTGAAGCTTTCTTT; cdr3_aa: CASSVGGVNTEAFF; j_call: TRBJ1-1; d_call: NA; v_call: TRBV9; clone_size: NA; cdr3_length: 14
cdr3_nt: TGTGCCAGCAGGCCCTTAGGGGGAGAGTACAATGAGCAGTTCTTC; cdr3_aa: CASRPLGGEYNEQFF; j_call: TRBJ2-1; d_call: NA; v_call: TRBV6-6; clone_size: NA; cdr3_length: 15
cdr3_nt: TGTGCCAGCAGCTCCGGGACAGGGACTCAGCCCCAGCATTTT; cdr3_aa: CASSSGTGTQPQHF; j_call: TRBJ1-5; d_call: TRBD1; v_call: TRBV11-2; clone_size: NA; cdr3_length: 14
cdr3_nt: TGTGCCAGTAGTACTCCCGGGACAGGGGAGGAAAAACTGTTTTTT; cdr3_aa: CASSTPGTGEEKLFF; j_call: TRBJ1-4; d_call: TRBD1; v_call: TRBV19; clone_size: NA; cdr3_length: 15
cdr3_nt: TGTGCCACCAAGGGACAGGGGGGCAATGAGCAGTTCTTC; cdr3_aa: CATKGQGGNEQFF; j_call: TRBJ2-1; d_call: TRBD1; v_call: TRBV24-1; clone_size: NA; cdr3_length: 13
cdr3_nt: TGTGCCAGCAGTTCCATGAGCGGGAGGAGCTCCTACAATGAGCAGTTCTTC; cdr3_aa: CASSSMSGRSSYNEQFF; j_call: TRBJ2-1; d_call: TRBD2; v_call: TRBV6-2/TRBV6-3; clone_size: NA; cdr3_length: 17
cdr3_nt: TGTGCCAGCAGCCGTGATAGCTCCTATAATTCACCCCTCCACTTT; cdr3_aa: CASSRDSSYNSPLHF; j_call: TRBJ1-6; d_call: NA; v_call: TRBV7-3; clone_size: few; cdr3_length: 15
cdr3_nt: TGCAGCGTTGGAATAGGGCAGGGAAAAGAGACCCAGTACTTC; cdr3_aa: CSVGIGQGKETQYF; j_call: TRBJ2-5; d_call: NA; v_call: TRBV29-1; clone_size: NA; cdr3_length: 14
cdr3_nt: TGTGCCAGTAGTATAGACCGGGGAGCAGGCTATGGCTACACCTTC; cdr3_aa: CASSIDRGAGYGYTF; j_call: TRBJ1-2; d_call: NA; v_call: TRBV19; clone_size: NA; cdr3_length: 15
cdr3_nt: TGCGCCAGCAGTCCGGGGAGCGGGGGACACTACGAGCAGTACTTC; cdr3_aa: CASSPGSGGHYEQYF; j_call: TRBJ2-7; d_call: TRBD2; v_call: TRBV5-1; clone_size: NA; cdr3_length: 15
cdr3_nt: TGTGCCAGCAGCCCGACAGGACACTCCTACAATGAGCAGTTCTTC; cdr3_aa: CASSPTGHSYNEQFF; j_call: TRBJ2-1; d_call: NA; v_call: TRBV3-1/TRBV3-2; clone_size: NA; cdr3_length: 15
cdr3_nt: TGTGCCAGTAGACCGGGACAGGGGTACAATGAGCAGTTCTTC; cdr3_aa: CASRPGQGYNEQFF; j_call: TRBJ2-1; d_call: TRBD1; v_call: TRBV19; clone_size: NA; cdr3_length: 14
cdr3_nt: TGTGCCAGTAGTGCCCAGGGTCGACAGCCCCAGCATTTT; cdr3_aa: CASSAQGRQPQHF; j_call: TRBJ1-5; d_call: NA; v_call: TRBV19; clone_size: few; cdr3_length: 13
cdr3_nt: TGTGCCAGCAGATCCGACAGGGTAGGCTATGGCTACACCTTC; cdr3_aa: CASRSDRVGYGYTF; j_call: TRBJ1-2; d_call: TRBD1; v_call: TRBV3-1/TRBV3-2; clone_size: once; cdr3_length: 14
cdr3_nt: TGCAGCGTCGGGACTAGCGGATCCTTAGTTAATGAGCAGTTCTTC; cdr3_aa: CSVGTSGSLVNEQFF; j_call: TRBJ2-1; d_call: TRBD2; v_call: TRBV29-1; clone_size: NA; cdr3_length: 15
cdr3_nt: TGTGCCAGCAGTAGTTTGGGGGCCCCAGTAACTGAAGCTTTCTTT; cdr3_aa: CASSSLGAPVTEAFF; j_call: TRBJ1-1; d_call: NA; v_call: TRBV2; clone_size: NA; cdr3_length: 15
cdr3_nt: TGTGCCAGTAGTATGGGACAGGGGGAATCACCCCTCCACTTT; cdr3_aa: CASSMGQGESPLHF; j_call: TRBJ1-6; d_call: TRBD1; v_call: TRBV19; clone_size: NA; cdr3_length: 14
cdr3_nt: TGTGCCAGCAGCAAAAGGGGCCTGAGCACCGGGGAGCTGTTTTTT; cdr3_aa: CASSKRGLSTGELFF; j_call: TRBJ2-2; d_call: NA; v_call: TRBV11-2; clone_size: NA; cdr3_length: 15
cdr3_nt: TGCGCCAGCAGCTCGCGACGCGGGGGGCATGAGCAGTTCTTC; cdr3_aa: CASSSRRGGHEQFF; j_call: TRBJ2-1; d_call: TRBD2; v_call: TRBV5-1; clone_size: NA; cdr3_length: 14
cdr3_nt: TGTGCCAGCAGCTCCCCTAGCGGGAGGTTCACCGGGGAGCTGTTTTTT; cdr3_aa: CASSSPSGRFTGELFF; j_call: TRBJ2-2; d_call: TRBD2; v_call: TRBV7-3; clone_size: once; cdr3_length: 16
cdr3_nt: TGTGCCAGCACCCGGGACAGGGACCTCTCTAGGTATGGCTACACCTTC; cdr3_aa: CASTRDRDLSRYGYTF; j_call: TRBJ1-2; d_call: TRBD1; v_call: TRBV19; clone_size: NA; cdr3_length: 16
cdr3_nt: TGTGCCAGCAGTTACTCAGGCAGGGTCTATAATTCACCCCTCCACTTT; cdr3_aa: CASSYSGRVYNSPLHF; j_call: TRBJ1-6; d_call: NA; v_call: TRBV6-5; clone_size: NA; cdr3_length: 16
cdr3_nt: TGCGCCAGCAGCCAAGAGCGGTTGATTTACAATGAGCAGTTCTTC; cdr3_aa: CASSQERLIYNEQFF; j_call: TRBJ2-1; d_call: NA; v_call: TRBV4-3; clone_size: few; cdr3_length: 15
cdr3_nt: TGTGCCAGTAGCCTACAGGGGTGGAACTATGGCTACACCTTC; cdr3_aa: CASSLQGWNYGYTF; j_call: TRBJ1-2; d_call: TRBD1; v_call: TRBV19; clone_size: NA; cdr3_length: 14
cdr3_nt: TGTGCCAGCAGTCCTATGGGACAGGGCTATAATTCACCCCTCCACTTT; cdr3_aa: CASSPMGQGYNSPLHF; j_call: TRBJ1-6; d_call: TRBD1; v_call: TRBV27; clone_size: NA; cdr3_length: 16
cdr3_nt: TGTGCCAGCGGCTACGATAGCGCTATCCTTAATGAGCAGTTCTTC; cdr3_aa: CASGYDSAILNEQFF; j_call: TRBJ2-1; d_call: NA; v_call: TRBV7-9; clone_size: NA; cdr3_length: 15
cdr3_nt: TGTGCCAGCAGTTCAAGCGGACTAGCGGGACAAGAGACCCAGTACTTC; cdr3_aa: CASSSSGLAGQETQYF; j_call: TRBJ2-5; d_call: TRBD2; v_call: TRBV28; clone_size: NA; cdr3_length: 16
cdr3_nt: TGTGCCAGCAGCCAAGAAGGAGGACTAGCGGGGGTCTCCTACGAGCAGTACTTC; cdr3_aa: CASSQEGGLAGVSYEQYF; j_call: TRBJ2-7; d_call: TRBD2; v_call: TRBV3-1/TRBV3-2; clone_size: NA; cdr3_length: 18
cdr3_nt: TGTGCCAGCAGTTTATGGGACAGGAGGGATGAGGCCCAGTACTTC; cdr3_aa: CASSLWDRRDEAQYF; j_call: TRBJ2-5; d_call: NA; v_call: TRBV28; clone_size: NA; cdr3_length: 15
cdr3_nt: TGCAGTGCTAGTGGAAGCCAGGCGGGTTCACCCCTCCACTTT; cdr3_aa: CSASGSQAGSPLHF; j_call: TRBJ1-6; d_call: NA; v_call: TRBV20-1; clone_size: NA; cdr3_length: 14
cdr3_nt: TGTGCCAGTAGTTCTAGCGGGGGCACCGGGGAGCTGTTTTTT; cdr3_aa: CASSSSGGTGELFF; j_call: TRBJ2-2; d_call: TRBD2; v_call: TRBV19; clone_size: NA; cdr3_length: 14